Each of the 29 T cell receptor beta chains below was sequenced from the same sample in a study of PD-1 blockade in classical Hodgkin lymphoma. Sequencing was performed with immunoSEQ multiplex PCR; in TCRdb, only in-frame clones are kept and a portion is missing. The sample has about 90,000 clones, 75% to 95% seen once. Noted time point: cycle 4 day 1 (C4D1), after 6 weeks of nivolumab. In every patient, relapse followed autologous stem cell transplantation, while exposure to brentuximab vedotin differed. The sequencing used peripheral blood mononuclear cells (PBMCs), collected before the fourth cycle of nivolumab. Receptors originate from a human donor with classical Hodgkin lymphoma.

The V call is TRBV4-1, the J call TRBJ1-4, with 8 bases aligning to TRBD1. Germline CDR1 reads MGHRA; CDR2 reads YSYEKL. V was pared by 4 bases and J by 6 bases, with 10 bases of the junction left unmatched. There are 16 residues in the CDR3. For the CDR3, the DNA is TGCGCCAGCAGCCTCCACATGGGACAGGTTTATGAAAAACTGTTTTTT. It encodes CASSLHMGQVYEKLFF.

CDR3 protein: CASSSQQGGYGYTF. DNA for the CDR3: TGTGCCAGCAGTTCACAACAAGGGGGTTATGGCTACACCTTC. The V call is TRBV27, the J call TRBJ1-2, with D maybe TRBD1 (6 bases). V was trimmed by 4 bases and J by 5 bases, leaving 14 bases between them. This CDR3 has 14 amino acids. The germline gives CDR1 MNHEY, CDR2 SMNVEV (reference sequence).

The chain carries TRBV6-6 and TRBJ2-2, with TRBD1 matching 12 bases. Trimming removed 2 bases from V and 5 bases from J; junction bases left unmatched: 3. Germline loops: CDR1 MNHNY, CDR2 SVGAGI (reference sequence). The CDR3 runs 16 residues. CDR3 nucleotide sequence: TGTGCCAGCAGTTACCCGGGACAGGGGGCGACCGGGGAGCTGTTTTTT. Amino acids: CASSYPGQGATGELFF.

J is TRBJ1-4 and V is TRBV30; tentatively, D is TRBD1 (5 bases). V was trimmed by 2 bases and J by 4 bases, leaving 14 bases between them. Germline loops: CDR1 GTSNPN, CDR2 SVGIG (reference sequence). This CDR3 has 15 residues. This CDR3 reads CAWSFFTGLNEKLFF. CDR3 DNA: TGTGCCTGGAGTTTTTTTACAGGCCTTAATGAAAAACTGTTTTTT.

The chain has TRBV30 and TRBJ1-1; a weak D match, TRBD1 (6 bases). The CDR3 has 16 residues. Trimming removed 2 bases at V and 8 bases at J, with 24 bases between. CDR1 is GTSNPN, CDR2 SVGIG, per germline (reference sequence). The CDR3 coding sequence is TGTGCCTGGAGTTGGGACGTTCTGCGAACTACAGGGGAAGCTTTCTTT. Translating gives CAWSWDVLRTTGEAFF. Complete variable domain (other parts from reference TRBV30 and TRBJ1-1): SQTIHQWPATLVQPVGSPLSLECTVEGTSNPNLYWYRQAAGRGLQLLFYSVGIGQISSEVPQNLSASRPQDRQFILSSKKLLLSDSGFYLCAWSWDVLRTTGEAFFGQGTRLTVV.

This chain connects TRBV6-1 to TRBJ1-2, with D perhaps matching TRBD1 (6 bases). CDR3 length: 13 amino acids. Trimming took 4 bases from V and 4 from J, leaving 10 bases between them. CDR1 and CDR2 from the germline V gene are MNHNS and SASEGT. The CDR3 loop is CASSVDRFYGYTF. In DNA, the CDR3 is TGTGCCAGCAGTGTGGACAGATTCTATGGCTACACCTTC.

The rearrangement joins TRBV5-4 to TRBJ1-6; D is ambiguous. The germline CDR1 and CDR2 sequences are SGHNT and YYREEE (reference sequence). There are 16 residues in the CDR3. Trimming took off 0 bases at V and 6 bases at J, with 13 bases between the two ends. This chain's CDR3 is CASSLGWGSGNSPLHF. DNA of the CDR3: TGTGCCAGCAGCTTGGGTTGGGGAAGTGGTAATTCACCCCTCCACTTT.

The genes are TRBV7-9 and TRBJ1-2, with a weak D call TRBD1 (5 bases). The CDR3 length is 15 residues. Trimming left V 2 bases short and J 4 bases short, with 14 bases between. The germline gives CDR1 SEHNR, CDR2 FQNEAQ (reference sequence). The CDR3 here is CASSLPTGGLYGYTF. In DNA form, the CDR3 reads TGTGCCAGCAGCTTACCTACAGGCGGGCTCTATGGCTACACCTTC.

The J gene is TRBJ1-1, the V gene TRBV9; perhaps TRBD1 as D (6 bases). The V gene's germline CDR1 is SGDLS and CDR2 YYNGEE. The CDR3 length is 16 residues. The V gene lost 0 bases and the J gene lost 0 bases, with 12 bases spanning the gap. Here the CDR3 DNA reads TGTGCCAGCAGCGTAGCAGCAGGGGTTCTGAACACTGAAGCTTTCTTT. Translating gives CASSVAAGVLNTEAFF.

The genes are TRBV7-8 and TRBJ1-4; no clear D. Per the germline V gene, CDR1 is SGHVS and CDR2 is FQNEAQ. Trimming left V 0 bases short and J 8 bases short, with 19 bases between. The CDR3 contains 17 residues. The CDR3: CASSLALQARSGEKLFF. CDR3 coding DNA: TGTGCCAGCAGCTTAGCGCTTCAGGCTAGGTCGGGGGAAAAACTGTTTTTT.

CDR3 bases: TGTGCCAACGACAGGGGGTGTGAAGGTGAGCAGTTCTTC. Protein product: CANDRGCEGEQFF. The V gene is TRBV21-1, the J gene TRBJ2-1; TRBD1, the table's D call, was not compared with the DNA. TRBV21-1 is an annotated pseudogene. The CDR3 runs to 13 residues.

This chain joins TRBV7-2 and TRBJ2-5; 8 nucleotides match TRBD2. There are 16 residues in the CDR3. Trimming at V came to 5 bases and at J to 5 bases, leaving 13 bases not matched to a gene. Germline V lookup: CDR1 SGHTA, CDR2 FQGNSA. CDR3 sequence (DNA): TGTGCCAGCAGCCTAGACGGGGGGGCCCCACTCGAGACCCAGTACTTC. It is translated as CASSLDGGAPLETQYF.

The genes are TRBV25-1 and TRBJ1-1; D remains ambiguous. Trimming shortened V by 4 bases and J by 1 base, and 10 bases separated the two germline ends. The CDR3 has 14 amino acids. Per germline, CDR1 MGHDK and CDR2 SYGVNS. CDR3 DNA sequence: TGTGCCAGCAGTGGCCGAATATCGAACACTGAAGCTTTCTTT. This codes for CASSGRISNTEAFF.

This chain links TRBV11-2 with TRBJ2-7; TRBD1 is a possible D gene (5 bases). Trimming shortened V by 3 bases and J by 4 bases, and 16 bases separated the two germline ends. The CDR3 length is 15 residues. Germline CDR1 and CDR2: SGHAT and FQNNGV. DNA for the CDR3: TGTGCCAGCAGCTTGACGACAGCCTCCAAGTACGAGCAGTACTTC. Translation: CASSLTTASKYEQYF.

The chain links TRBV6-6 to TRBJ1-1, with D unclear. The CDR3 has 11 residues. V lost 8 bases and J 6 bases, leaving 10 bases between the germline ends. Germline lookup yields CDR1 MNHNY and CDR2 SVGAGI (reference sequence). The CDR3, as DNA: TGTGCCAGCGATAACGGTGCTGAAGCTTTCTTT. Protein sequence: CASDNGAEAFF.

This clone was found once. The chain is built from TRBV19 and TRBJ1-1; 7 bases agree with TRBD1. The CDR3 is 13 amino acids. V lost 1 base and J lost 10; bases outside the gene matches: 6. The germline gives CDR1 LNHDA, CDR2 SQIVND (reference sequence). Written as DNA, the CDR3 is TGTGCCAGTAGTATAGCAAGGGACAGCCGAGCTTTCTTT. It translates to CASSIARDSRAFF.

The genes are TRBV27 and TRBJ1-4; no reliable D call. The CDR3 is 17 residues long. Between the trimmed V and J ends, which lost 3 bases and 0 bases, there was a span of 14 bases. Germline values: CDR1 MNHEY, CDR2 SMNVEV (reference sequence). The CDR3 DNA follows: TGTGCCAGCAGTTTCGACGGGAGCGTATCAACTAATGAAAAACTGTTTTTT. It yields the protein CASSFDGSVSTNEKLFF.

The rearrangement uses TRBV6-1 and TRBJ1-2; D unresolved. The CDR3 spans 11 residues. CDR1 MNHNS and CDR2 SASEGT come from the germline V gene. The V end lost 6 bases, the J end lost 4 bases, and 6 bases lay between the germline ends. The CDR3 sequence: CASRSVYGYTF. CDR3 coding DNA: TGTGCCAGCAGGTCGGTCTATGGCTACACCTTC.

The chain carries TRBV4-3 and TRBJ1-2; a weak D match, TRBD1 (6 bases). The germline V gene encodes CDR1 LGHNA and CDR2 YSLEER. Between the trimmed V and J ends, which lost 4 bases and 6 bases, there was a span of 15 bases. This CDR3 contains 14 residues. The CDR3 bases are TGCGCCAGCAGCCTCCACAGGGCCGGGGATGGCTACACCTTC. Translated: CASSLHRAGDGYTF.

V gene TRBV12-2 combines with J gene TRBJ1-1; the table assigns TRBD1, which was not confirmed against the DNA. TRBV12-2 is termed a pseudogene. CDR3 length: 14 amino acids. The CDR3 DNA sequence: TGTGCAAGTCGCTTAGGACAGGGTAAAACTGAAGCTTTCTTT. Encoded protein: CASRLGQGKTEAFF.

Here the CDR3 reads CASSEMTGNYGYTF. The CDR3 DNA sequence: TGTGCCAGCAGCGAAATGACAGGGAACTATGGCTACACCTTC. V usage is TRBV14 and J usage is TRBJ1-2; 7 nucleotides align to TRBD1. The CDR3 spans 14 residues. V was pared by 5 bases and J by 2 bases, with 5 bases of the junction left unmatched. CDR1 and CDR2 (germline): SGHDN, FVKESK.

The chain combines TRBV7-8 with TRBJ2-7; D uncertain. Germline V lookup: CDR1 SGHVS, CDR2 FQNEAQ. This CDR3 has 15 residues. V was shortened by 5 bases and J by 3 bases, with 17 bases between the two germline ends. The CDR3 sequence is CASSPRTTAHYEQYF. The CDR3, as DNA: TGTGCCAGCAGCCCGCGAACTACAGCCCACTACGAGCAGTACTTC.

This clone was observed a few times. CDR3 in DNA: TGTGCCAGCAGCGTAACAGGGTCCGAGACCCAGTACTTC. Translation gives CASSVTGSETQYF. This chain links TRBV9 with TRBJ2-5; D may be TRBD1 (6 bases). V gave up 1 base and J gave up 5 bases, with 9 bases separating them. In germline, CDR1 is SGDLS, CDR2 YYNGEE. The CDR3 is 13 amino acids.

The CDR3 nucleotides read TGTGCCAGCAGTTACGGGACAGGGAACACTGAAGCTTTCTTT. Its protein is CASSYGTGNTEAFF. This chain links TRBV6-5 with TRBJ1-1; 8 nucleotides align to TRBD1. The CDR3 is 14 amino acids. With 2 bases clipped from V and 1 base from J, the junction kept 0 bases outside the gene matches. Germline V gene sequence: CDR1 MNHEY, CDR2 SVGAGI.

CDR3 DNA sequence: TGTGCCCAGCGGTACTGGGGGCAGGGCACTGAAGCTTTCTTT. It yields the protein CAQRYWGQGTEAFF. V gene TRBV2 combines with J gene TRBJ1-1; maybe TRBD1 (6 bases). The CDR3 totals 14 residues. In germline, CDR1 is SNHLY, CDR2 FYNNEI. Trimming stripped 11 bases from V and 4 bases from J, with 20 bases between.

The genes are TRBV7-6 and TRBJ2-1, with D possibly being TRBD2 (6 bases). The CDR3 is 12 amino acids. Germline V gene lookup returns CDR1 SGHVS and CDR2 FNYEAQ. Trimming cost V 1 base and J 12 bases, with 10 bases left between them. This CDR3 is CASSLGSGGQFF. The CDR3 region has the DNA TGTGCCAGCAGCTTAGGGTCCGGGGGGCAGTTCTTC.

CDR3 sequence (DNA): TGTGCCAGCAGCGTCGGGGGGGCCTTTAGCAATGAGCAGTTCTTC. Its protein is CASSVGGAFSNEQFF. V usage is TRBV9 and J usage is TRBJ2-1; 8 nucleotides align to TRBD2. Germline lookup yields CDR1 SGDLS and CDR2 YYNGEE. CDR3 length: 15 residues. Unmatched junction bases numbered 7, after V lost 2 bases and J lost 6 bases.

This rearrangement joins TRBV7-5 to TRBJ2-1; the table gives TRBD2 as D, unverified against the DNA. TRBV7-5 is labeled a pseudogene. This CDR3 comprises 19 residues. This CDR3 reads CVRSSQGSGGAYSYNEQFF. CDR3 coding DNA: TGTGTCAGAAGCTCCCAGGGTAGCGGGGGGGCTTATAGCTACAATGAGCAGTTCTTC.

This rearrangement joins TRBV6-6 to TRBJ1-4, with 10 positions matching TRBD1. V gave up 3 bases and J gave up 5 bases; unmatched junction bases: 6. The CDR3 has 16 amino acids. Germline assignment: CDR1 MNHNY and CDR2 SVGAGI (reference sequence). CDR3 bases: TGTGCCAGCAGTTATCTCCAGGACAGGGGGAATGAAAAACTGTTTTTT. As protein: CASSYLQDRGNEKLFF.